This T cell receptor (beta chain) was identified in a study of post-analysis software for immune sequencing data. At the level of the study: The disease courses spanned relapsing-remitting, secondary progressive and progressive-relapsing forms of multiple sclerosis.

Unique molecular identifiers were built into the TCR beta cDNA libraries. cDNA molecules numbering some 500,000 came from approximately 1 to 10 million T cells. TCRdb used MiXCR to reprocess the PCR reads, holding one entry per CDR3 protein. The sample holds roughly 730,000 distinct CDR3 sequences, roughly 27% seen once. In regard to this clonotype: Its antigen is unknown.

CDR1 and CDR2 (germline): MDHEN, SYDVKM. CDR3 length: 15 amino acids. Study-level results: Significantly lower normalized Chao1 diversity was seen in multiple sclerosis patients than in controls. Five TRBV segments were significantly more frequent in patients than in controls. TRBV5-6, TRBV5-1 and TRBV20-1 were among these segments.

The gene calls are TRBV28 and TRBJ2-4; D is perhaps TRBD1 (6 bases). TRBJ2-7 matches the DNA end more closely, so the J call is doubtful. The source is a girl under 18 with multiple sclerosis. Sequencing used blood. CDR3 residues: CASSLSGTRTYEQYF. CDR3 DNA: TGTGCCAGCAGTTTATCCGGGACAAGAACCTACGAGCAGTACTTC.